These T cell receptor beta chains were read from a single sample in a study of cytomegalovirus exposure and HLA in healthy donors. Clones were read by immunoSEQ multiplex PCR, and TCRdb kept only the in-frame ones, dropping some. The repertoire holds 110,000 to 150,000 clones, 9.4% seen once, with 1.5% to 2% in the top ten. Sequencing input: PBMCs. These receptors were collected from a male donor in good health and CMV-seronegative. Both conserved end residues are part of each CDR3. Each record gives: V gene, clone size, CDR3 protein. For some rows the clone size is stated as once, few or many, or as a class when expanded; others skip it.

V gene: TRBV7-9; clone size: few; CDR3 protein: CASSSRIPGHTGELFF
V gene: TRBV7-9; clone size: NA; CDR3 protein: CASSLNTNTEAFF
V gene: TRBV9; clone size: NA; CDR3 protein: CASSVTSGRINEQFF
V gene: TRBV5-6; clone size: NA; CDR3 protein: CASSLGLAGLYEQYF
V gene: TRBV9; clone size: NA; CDR3 protein: CASSVVWYWGHEQFF
V gene: TRBV6-5; clone size: few; CDR3 protein: CASRLTGSNQPQHF
V gene: TRBV6-6; clone size: few; CDR3 protein: CASRVTSGETQYF
V gene: TRBV9; clone size: NA; CDR3 protein: CASSAGGRVIQPQHF
V gene: TRBV5-4; clone size: few; CDR3 protein: CASSSGQDSYNEQFF
V gene: TRBV5-1; clone size: NA; CDR3 protein: CASSLDDRGFGNTIYF
V gene: TRBV6-1; clone size: NA; CDR3 protein: CASTSGGWGEKLFF
V gene: TRBV18; clone size: few; CDR3 protein: CATKKDRGGPEAFF
V gene: TRBV10-3; clone size: few; CDR3 protein: CAISESGHYYEQYF
V gene: TRBV4-1; clone size: NA; CDR3 protein: CASSLGASRFNEQFF
V gene: TRBV7-9; clone size: few; CDR3 protein: CASSLRTSGGWDTQYF
V gene: TRBV4-3; clone size: NA; CDR3 protein: CASSRDRGQLNTGELFF
V gene: TRBV7-9; clone size: NA; CDR3 protein: CASSRITGTGRPYEQYF
V gene: TRBV4-3; clone size: few; CDR3 protein: CASSQDGLAGGPGELFF
V gene: TRBV28; clone size: few; CDR3 protein: CASSLLDRGYTF
V gene: TRBV5-4; clone size: NA; CDR3 protein: CASSSTSTDTQYF
V gene: TRBV7-8; clone size: few; CDR3 protein: CASSLVAGGKNIQYF
V gene: TRBV5-1; clone size: NA; CDR3 protein: CASSSAIWTGRTKENYEQYF
V gene: TRBV18; clone size: few; CDR3 protein: CASSPSFLQGDWTEAFF